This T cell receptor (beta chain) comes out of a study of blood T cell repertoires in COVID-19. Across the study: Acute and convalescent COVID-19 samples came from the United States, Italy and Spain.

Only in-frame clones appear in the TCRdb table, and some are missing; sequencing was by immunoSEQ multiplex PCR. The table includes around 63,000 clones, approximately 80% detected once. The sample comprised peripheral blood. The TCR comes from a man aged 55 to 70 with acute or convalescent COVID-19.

Here the CDR3 reads CATSEIAGGRTDTQYF. The DNA of the CDR3 is TGTGCCACCAGTGAAATAGCGGGGGGGCGCACAGATACGCAGTATTTT. The gene calls are TRBV24-1 and TRBJ2-3; 11 nucleotides line up with TRBD2. CDR1 and CDR2 from the germline V gene are KGHDR and SFDVKD. CDR3 size: 16 residues. Trimming cost V 4 bases and J 1 base; bases outside gene matches: 3.